The 25 T cell receptor beta chains reported below all come from one sample, sequenced in a study of blood T cell repertoires in COVID-19. TCRdb's copy holds only in-frame clones and misses some; the assay was immunoSEQ multiplex PCR. The sample records some 300,000 clones, 90% being singletons. The specimen sequenced was PBMCs or T cells enriched from blood (not recorded which). All receptors come from a woman aged 18 to 35 with acute COVID-19.

This chain connects TRBV4-1 to TRBJ1-5; D ambiguous. Germline V lookup: CDR1 MGHRA, CDR2 YSYEKL. V was pared by 4 bases and J by 2 bases, with 9 bases between. The CDR3 has 14 amino acids. The CDR3 here is CASSPPHGNQPQHF. The CDR3 DNA sequence: TGCGCCAGCAGCCCTCCACATGGCAATCAGCCCCAGCATTTT.

The gene calls are TRBV24-1 and TRBJ2-1; TRBD2 matches at 7 bases. V trimming: 10 bases; J trimming: 5 bases; junction bases outside the gene matches: 7. Germline V CDR1 and CDR2: KGHDR, SFDVKD. This CDR3 is built from 13 residues. The CDR3 DNA follows: TGTGCCACGACTAGCTACTATAACAATGAGCAGTTCTTC. Its protein is CATTSYYNNEQFF.

This rearrangement joins TRBV3-1 (or the pseudogene TRBV3-2) to TRBJ2-7; D might be TRBD2 (6 bases). The CDR3 consists of 13 residues. From germline, CDR1 is LGHDT and CDR2 YNNKEL (reference sequence). Trimming removed 2 bases from V and 6 bases from J, with 11 bases in between. As DNA, the CDR3 is TGTGCCAGCAGCCAATATGGACTATCCGAGCAGTACTTC. This translates into CASSQYGLSEQYF.

The chain couples TRBV19 to TRBJ1-5; 8 nucleotides match TRBD1. Trimming cost V 9 bases and J 0 bases; bases outside gene matches: 7. Germline V gives CDR1 LNHDA, CDR2 SQIVND (reference sequence). The CDR3 sequence is 15 residues long. CDR3 sequence: CASKKGQVSNQPQHF. The CDR3 DNA follows: TGTGCCAGCAAAAAGGGACAGGTTAGCAATCAGCCCCAGCATTTT.

The V call is TRBV10-2, the J call TRBJ1-5, with 8 nucleotides matching TRBD1. Trimming took 0 bases from V and 4 from J; bases not matched to a gene: 2. The CDR3 is 15 amino acids. Looked up from germline, CDR1 is WSHSY and CDR2 is SAAADI. CDR3 loop: CASSESGTGNQPQHF. The CDR3 nucleotides are TGCGCCAGCAGTGAGTCGGGGACAGGTAATCAGCCCCAGCATTTT.

The gene calls are TRBV11-2 and TRBJ1-1; D is unresolved. V was pared by 6 bases and J by 3 bases, with 11 bases between. Germline CDR1 SGHAT, CDR2 FQNNGV. CDR3 length: 13 residues. The CDR3 DNA is TGTGCCAGCAGATTTCGGTTGGACACTGAAGCTTTCTTT. Translating it yields CASRFRLDTEAFF.

This clone has just a few counts. The chain is built from TRBV6-5 and TRBJ1-2; D is perhaps TRBD1 (5 bases). This CDR3 comprises 13 residues. Germline lookup yields CDR1 MNHEY and CDR2 SVGAGI. Deletions cut 6 bases from V and 2 bases from J, with 10 bases between. The CDR3 nucleotides read TGTGCCAGCAGGAAGGGACTAAACTATGGCTACACCTTC. Its translation is CASRKGLNYGYTF.

The chain joins TRBV18 to TRBJ1-1; D not resolved. In germline, CDR1 is KGHSH, CDR2 LQKENI. The CDR3 spans 13 residues. The V and J ends lost 2 bases and 4 bases respectively, with 8 bases between them. CDR3: CASSPSEGTEAFF. In nucleotides, the CDR3 is TGTGCCAGCTCACCATCGGAGGGCACTGAAGCTTTCTTT.

This clone was found a few times. The chain couples TRBV5-1 to TRBJ2-2, with D maybe TRBD1 (5 bases). Germline V gene data show CDR1 as SGHRS and CDR2 as YFSETQ. The V end lost 5 bases, the J end lost 0 bases, and 11 bases lay between the germline ends. CDR3 length equals 15 residues. CDR3: CASRGQGTNTGELFF. CDR3 DNA: TGCGCCAGCAGAGGTCAGGGTACGAACACCGGGGAGCTGTTTTTT.

The CDR3 is CASSERGGTLTEAFF. The CDR3 region has the DNA TGTGCCAGCAGTGAAAGGGGGGGAACCTTAACTGAAGCTTTCTTT. This chain uses TRBV6-1 with TRBJ1-1; D may be TRBD1 (6 bases). CDR1 MNHNS and CDR2 SASEGT come from the germline V gene. Trimming left V 2 bases short and J 5 bases short, with 15 bases between. CDR3 length: 15 amino acids.

This clone was picked up a small number of times. This chain joins TRBV3-1 (or the pseudogene TRBV3-2) and TRBJ1-5; possibly TRBD1 for D (5 bases). The germline V gene encodes CDR1 LGHDT and CDR2 YNNKEL (reference sequence). The CDR3 contains 18 residues. Trimming took off 4 bases at V and 0 bases at J, with 19 bases between the two ends. CDR3 coding DNA: TGTGCCAGCAGCCTTTCCCTCTCAGGGTCCACTAGCAATCAGCCCCAGCATTTT. This encodes CASSLSLSGSTSNQPQHF.

Concerning this clone: An end of the junction differs from the germline gene, which may be a read error. The chain combines TRBV10-3 with TRBJ1-1; D call uncertain. This CDR3 is built from 14 residues. Germline CDR1 reads ENHRY; CDR2 reads SYGVKD. The CDR3 DNA follows: TGTGCCATCAGTGATAACCACGAGAACGCTGAAGCTTTCTTT. Protein: CAISDNHENAEAFF.

This chain uses TRBV10-3 with TRBJ1-5; TRBD1 agrees at 7 bases. V lost 3 bases and J lost 5; bases outside the gene matches: 4. The V gene's germline CDR1 is ENHRY and CDR2 SYGVKD. This CDR3 spans 14 amino acids. CDR3 loop: CAISEGTDYQPQHF. CDR3 sequence (DNA): TGTGCCATCAGTGAAGGGACAGATTATCAGCCCCAGCATTTT.

This clone was detected a few times. The chain is built from TRBV10-3 and TRBJ1-1, with a weak D call TRBD1 (5 bases). Germline-derived CDR1 and CDR2 are ENHRY and SYGVKD. The CDR3 is 12 residues long. V was trimmed by 6 bases and J by 5 bases, leaving 10 bases between them. This CDR3 reads CAIRSRGTEAFF. The CDR3 nucleotides are TGTGCCATCAGAAGTAGGGGAACTGAAGCTTTCTTT.

The rearrangement uses TRBV28 and TRBJ1-2, with TRBD1 identical over 9 bases. The junction had 11 bases not matched to a gene; V was cut back by 8 bases and J by 7 bases. Germline CDR1 reads MDHEN; CDR2 reads SYDVKM. This CDR3 has 14 residues. CDR3 sequence reads: CASLPGQGGFGYTF. Here the CDR3 DNA reads TGTGCCAGCCTTCCGGGACAGGGAGGTTTTGGCTACACCTTC.

This chain links TRBV11-2 with TRBJ1-2; possibly TRBD1 for D (5 bases). In germline, CDR1 is SGHAT, CDR2 FQNNGV. Trimming left V 3 bases short and J 4 bases short, with 9 bases between. The CDR3 length is 13 residues. The CDR3: CASSFGGRYGYTF. The CDR3 region has the DNA TGTGCCAGCAGCTTCGGGGGACGCTATGGCTACACCTTC.

This clone was observed a handful of times. The chain is built from TRBV28 and TRBJ2-2, with 8 bases aligning to TRBD2. The germline CDR1 and CDR2 sequences are MDHEN and SYDVKM. V lost 4 bases and J lost 4; bases outside the gene matches: 5. The CDR3 extends over 15 amino acids. CDR3 in amino acids: CASSSPAGGTGELFF. CDR3 DNA: TGTGCCAGCAGTTCCCCCGCGGGGGGCACCGGGGAGCTGTTTTTT.

The rearrangement links TRBV21-1 to TRBJ2-7; the DNA was not compared with TRBD2, the D call given in the table. TRBV21-1 is designated a pseudogene. There are 13 residues in the CDR3. The DNA of the CDR3 is TGTGCCAGCAGCAAGCGGGGACCCTACGAGCAGTACTTC. This sequence encodes CASSKRGPYEQYF.

The V gene is TRBV9, the J gene TRBJ1-1; D not resolved. CDR3 length: 16 amino acids. V was cut by 4 bases and J by 0 bases, with 16 bases left in between. CDR1 and CDR2 (germline): SGDLS, YYNGEE. The CDR3: CASSPTVGQLNTEAFF. The CDR3 DNA reads TGTGCCAGCAGCCCCACCGTTGGTCAGTTGAACACTGAAGCTTTCTTT.

The chain recombines TRBV11-3 with TRBJ2-1; 7 bases are shared with TRBD2. Losses at the gene ends were 4 bases for V and 5 bases for J; bases not matched to a gene: 11. This CDR3 comprises 16 residues. CDR1 is SGHNT, CDR2 YENEEA, per germline. CDR3 sequence reads: CASSSGTTPSDNEQFF. The CDR3 DNA follows: TGTGCCAGCAGCTCCGGGACTACCCCTTCTGACAATGAGCAGTTCTTC.

Turning to this clone: The junction does not match germline at one end; this may be a read error. This chain connects TRBV7-7 to TRBJ2-3; 7 bases line up with TRBD2. The CDR3 has 15 residues. Germline assignment: CDR1 SSHAT and CDR2 FNYEAQ (reference sequence). The CDR3 loop is CASSPGAGETDTQYF. The DNA for the CDR3 is TGTGCTAGCAGTCCTGGGGCGGGAGAGACAGATACGCAGTATTTT.

The chain employs TRBV10-3 and TRBJ1-2; 8 positions agree with TRBD1. This CDR3 has 14 residues. The germline gives CDR1 ENHRY, CDR2 SYGVKD. Trimming took 6 bases from V and 4 from J; bases not matched to a gene: 7. Written as DNA, the CDR3 is TGTGCCATCAGGCCGGGACAGGCAGGCTATGGCTACACCTTC. Protein product: CAIRPGQAGYGYTF.

This chain uses TRBV11-2 with TRBJ2-1, with 7 bases identical to TRBD1. J gave up 9 bases and V 4 bases, and 18 bases lay outside the gene matches. The V gene's germline CDR1 is SGHAT and CDR2 FQNNGV. The CDR3 is 17 amino acids. Written as DNA, the CDR3 is TGTGCCAGCAGCTCCTTTATACAGGGGCCGGCGGGCAGTGAGCAGTTCTTC. It codes for CASSSFIQGPAGSEQFF.

The CDR3 nucleotides are TGTGCCAGTACAGGGGTTGATCAGCCCCAGCATTTT. The encoded protein is CASTGVDQPQHF. The rearrangement joins TRBV28 to TRBJ1-5; the match to TRBD1 covers 7 bases. The CDR3 spans 12 residues. The V segment lost 9 bases and the J segment 5 bases; nucleotides outside the gene matches: 4. Germline CDR1 is MDHEN and CDR2 is SYDVKM.

The CDR3 sequence: CASSPKRDMPVNYGYTF. DNA for the CDR3: TGTGCCAGCAGCCCTAAGAGAGACATGCCGGTAAACTATGGCTACACCTTC. V and J are TRBV9 and TRBJ1-2; D unclear. This CDR3 has 17 amino acids. Trimming removed 4 bases from V and 2 bases from J, with 21 bases in between. The germline gives CDR1 SGDLS, CDR2 YYNGEE.